The rows below give T cell receptor beta chains drawn from one sample of a study of Tregs in tolerant kidney transplant recipients. Only in-frame clones appear in the TCRdb table, and some are missing; sequencing was by immunoSEQ multiplex PCR. The sample has about 72,000 clones; roughly 90% are singletons. The sequencing used CD8+ T cells from blood, collected before the transplant. These TCRs come from a human donor who received a combined kidney and bone marrow transplant. The conserved cysteine and the conserved F or W are not part of the CDR3 here. Each record gives: V gene, J gene, CDR3 protein.

TRBV5-6,TRBJ1-1,ASSSTGVTEAF
TRBV13,TRBJ2-7,ASSLGTGGPRVY
TRBV18,TRBJ1-3,ASSPSTGVDFNTIY
TRBV6-4,TRBJ2-1,ASSPTGNNEQF
TRBV27,TRBJ1-2,ASSLSRDYGYGYT
TRBV11-2,TRBJ2-1,ASSLVAAYNEQF
TRBV7-9,TRBJ1-2,ASSLGDSPVGYT
TRBV7-8,TRBJ2-2,ASRGQEITGELF
TRBV19,TRBJ2-3,ASSIAGYTTDTQY
TRBV7-9,TRBJ2-2,ATVLAGELF
TRBV7-9,TRBJ1-5,ASSSGGNQPQH
TRBV10-3,TRBJ2-5,AISGLAGAGETQY
TRBV9,TRBJ2-7,ASSARQGDSYEQY
TRBV4-2,TRBJ2-7,ASSQGGGDHYEQY
TRBV6-5,TRBJ2-4,ASSPADRSKNIQY
TRBV5-6,TRBJ2-5,ASSLLDTQETQY
TRBV27,TRBJ1-5,ATGPGSQPQH
TRBV9,TRBJ1-1,ASSLGASTEAF
TRBV9,TRBJ2-2,ASSTGLARTGELF
TRBV4-1,TRBJ1-2,ASSPTGNGYT
TRBV5-4,TRBJ1-1,ASSPRGMDTEAF
TRBV27,TRBJ2-7,AAGWDREG
TRBV28,TRBJ2-2,ASSFRGLFSGELF
TRBV7-2,TRBJ1-2,ASSLASGWPGEVNYGYT
TRBV11-2,TRBJ2-2,ASSKQARPVGTGELF
TRBV5-1,TRBJ1-6,ASSLGTMGQYNSPLH
TRBV7-2,TRBJ2-7,ASSSTSGALREQY
TRBV19,TRBJ2-7,ASSIGFSGRVYYEQY